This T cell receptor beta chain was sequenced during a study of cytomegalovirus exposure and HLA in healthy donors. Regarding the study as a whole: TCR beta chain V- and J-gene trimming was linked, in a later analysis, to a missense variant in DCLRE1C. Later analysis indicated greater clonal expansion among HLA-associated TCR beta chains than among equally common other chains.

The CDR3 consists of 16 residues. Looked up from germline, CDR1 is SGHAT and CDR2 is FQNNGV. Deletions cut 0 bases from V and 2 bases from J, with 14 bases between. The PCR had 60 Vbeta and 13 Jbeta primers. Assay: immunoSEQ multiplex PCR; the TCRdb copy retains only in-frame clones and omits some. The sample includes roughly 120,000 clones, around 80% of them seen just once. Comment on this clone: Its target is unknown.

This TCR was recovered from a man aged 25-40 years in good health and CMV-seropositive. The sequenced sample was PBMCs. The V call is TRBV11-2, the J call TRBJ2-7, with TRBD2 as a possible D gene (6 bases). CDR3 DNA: TGTGCCAGCAGCTTAGATCCGGGGGTTTCTCCCTACGAGCAGTACTTC. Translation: CASSLDPGVSPYEQYF.